This T cell receptor (beta chain) appears in the sequencing data of a study of regulatory T cells in long-lasting Graves disease. Trimming cost V 5 bases and J 3 bases, with 14 bases left between them. Germline V lookup: CDR1 SEHNR, CDR2 FQNEAQ (reference sequence). This CDR3 region has 15 residues. Time point described: newly diagnosed GD, antithyroid drugs for less than 3 months. With RNA extracted from PBMCs as input, the TCR library was made. This clonotype appeared many times. Sequencing libraries for TCR beta were prepared with iRepertoire HTBI primers and Arm-PCR of CDR3 regions. TCRdb reanalysed the multiplex PCR reads using MiXCR and keeps one entry per CDR3 protein. The sample comprises 530,000 or so distinct CDR3 sequences, roughly 13% of which are singletons, and under 10% rests with the top ten. These same data were also listed under a study on T cells in Graves' hyperthyroidism and ophthalmopathy.

The chain employs TRBV7-9 and TRBJ2-1; the D gene is possibly TRBD2 (6 bases). The starting material was peripheral blood mononuclear cells (PBMCs), obtained at new diagnosis, from a patient treated with antithyroid drugs. This receptor was obtained from a young man with Graves disease. The CDR3 spells CASSPREMGYNEQFF. DNA for the CDR3: TGTGCCAGCAGCCCTCGGGAGATGGGCTACAATGAGCAGTTCTTC.